This record looks at one T cell receptor beta chain sequence and its context. This entry is derived from a study of T cell clones after liver transplantation. This CDR3 is 15 amino acids long. The V gene's germline CDR1 is MNHEY and CDR2 SMNVEV (reference sequence). Trimming shortened V by 2 bases and J by 2 bases, and 12 bases separated the two germline ends. TCRdb's copy holds only in-frame clones and misses some; the assay was immunoSEQ multiplex PCR. The table lists 51,000 or so clones, 80% to 90% of them singletons. The chain links TRBV27 to TRBJ1-1; D ambiguous. The origin of this receptor is a human patient who received a liver transplant. Some T cells may be the graft donor's. Specimen: CD8+ T cells from blood, collected 12 months after liver transplant. This CDR3 is CASSLIPGSNTEAFF. The CDR3, as DNA: TGTGCCAGCAGTTTAATTCCGGGTTCCAACACTGAAGCTTTCTTT.